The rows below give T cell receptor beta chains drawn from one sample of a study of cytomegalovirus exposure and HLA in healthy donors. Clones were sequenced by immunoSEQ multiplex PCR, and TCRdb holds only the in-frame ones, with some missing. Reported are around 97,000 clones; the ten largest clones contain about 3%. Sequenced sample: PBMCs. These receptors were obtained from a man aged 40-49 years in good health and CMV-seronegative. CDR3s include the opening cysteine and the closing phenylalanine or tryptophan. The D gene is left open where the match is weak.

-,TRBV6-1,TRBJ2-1,TGTGCCAGCCGCCGAGGGTCGGCCTATTACAATGAGCAGTTCTTC,CASRRGSAYYNEQFF
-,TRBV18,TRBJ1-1,TGTGCCAGCTCACCACCGCAGGGGAGACATGAAGCTTTCTTT,CASSPPQGRHEAFF
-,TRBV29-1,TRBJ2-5,TGCAGCGTTGAAGGGGGCCCCCTAGAGCAGTACTTC,CSVEGGPLEQYF
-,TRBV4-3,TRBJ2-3,TGCGCCAGCAGCCAAGAATCGTCAGATACGCAGTATTTT,CASSQESSDTQYF
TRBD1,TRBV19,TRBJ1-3,TGTGCCAGTAGTCGACAGGGGGTTTACTCTGGAAACACCATATATTTT,CASSRQGVYSGNTIYF
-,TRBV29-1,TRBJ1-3,TGCAGCGTTGAGGAGGGTGGAAACACCATATATTTT,CSVEEGGNTIYF
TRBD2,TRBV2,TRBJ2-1,TGTGCCAGCAGTGAATACCCTAGCGGGAGAAACAATGAGCAGTTCTTC,CASSEYPSGRNNEQFF
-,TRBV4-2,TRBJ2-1,TGTGCCAGCAGCCAAGAACTCGGGCGGGGGCCTAGAGAGTATGAGCAGTTCTTC,CASSQELGRGPREYEQFF
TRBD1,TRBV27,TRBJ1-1,TGTGCCAGCAGTCATAATCCAGGGGGTACGAATGAAGCTTTCTTT,CASSHNPGGTNEAFF
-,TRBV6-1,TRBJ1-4,TGTGCCAGCAGTTCCCCGACTAGCAAGGGAGAAAAACTGTTTTTT,CASSSPTSKGEKLFF
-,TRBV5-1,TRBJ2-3,TGCGCCAGCAGCTCAGGCAGCACAGATACGCAGTATTTT,CASSSGSTDTQYF
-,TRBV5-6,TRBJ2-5,TGTGCCAGCAGCTTGGCGACAAAACGAAGGGGAGAGACCCAGTACTTC,CASSLATKRRGETQYF
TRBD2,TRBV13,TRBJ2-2,TGTGCCAGCAGCACCCCGACTAGCAGGAACACCGGGGAGCTGTTTTTT,CASSTPTSRNTGELFF
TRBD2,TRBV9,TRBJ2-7,TGTGCCAGCAGTCCGACTAGCGGGAGGGCCTTGGGCTACGAGCAGTACTTC,CASSPTSGRALGYEQYF
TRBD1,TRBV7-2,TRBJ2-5,TGTGCCAGCAGCCGGACAGGGGAGGAGACCCAGTACTTC,CASSRTGEETQYF
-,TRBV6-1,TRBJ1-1,TGTGCCAGCAGTCCAAAAGGGGCTGGGAACACTGAAGCTTTCTTT,CASSPKGAGNTEAFF
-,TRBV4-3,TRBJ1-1,TGCGCCAGCAGCCTGATCGCGGACTCTGAAGCTTTCTTT,CASSLIADSEAFF
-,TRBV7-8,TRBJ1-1,TGTGCCAGCAGCCCGATTGCGGGGAACACTGAAGCTTTCTTT,CASSPIAGNTEAFF
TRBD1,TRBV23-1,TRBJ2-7,TGCGCCAGCAGTCAACTCCCCCGGGACAGGGGCCCCACCTACGAGCAGTACTTC,CASSQLPRDRGPTYEQYF
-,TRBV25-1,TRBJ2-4,TGTGCCAGCACTGATAGTGCCATTCAGTACTTC,CASTDSAIQYF
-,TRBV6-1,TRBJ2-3,TGTGCCAGCAGTGAAGCTATGGTAACTAGCACAGATACGCAGTATTTT,CASSEAMVTSTDTQYF
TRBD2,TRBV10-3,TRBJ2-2,TGTGCCATCAGAAAGCGGGAGGGAGGGGCAGGAACCGGGGAGCTGTTTTTT,CAIRKREGGAGTGELFF
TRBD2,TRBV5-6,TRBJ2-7,TGTGCCAGCAGCTTGGGGGGCGGGGGGACCTACGAGCAGTACTTC,CASSLGGGGTYEQYF
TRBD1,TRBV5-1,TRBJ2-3,TGCGCCAGCAACACGGGACAGAGCACAGATACGCAGTATTTT,CASNTGQSTDTQYF
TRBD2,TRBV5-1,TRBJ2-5,TGCGCCAGCGCGCTGGCCGTCGCTAGCGGGAGAAACGAAGAGACCCAGTACTTC,CASALAVASGRNEETQYF
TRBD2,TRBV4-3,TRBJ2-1,TGCGCCAGCAGCCAAAGAGCGGGGACGCACAGTGAGCAGTTCTTC,CASSQRAGTHSEQFF
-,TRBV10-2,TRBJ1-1,TGCGCCAGCAGTGGCGGACAGCCGAACACTGAAGCTTTCTTT,CASSGGQPNTEAFF
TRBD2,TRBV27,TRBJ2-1,TGTGCCAGCAGTTGGGGACTAGCGGGGGGGGTCCGTGAGCAGTTCTTC,CASSWGLAGGVREQFF
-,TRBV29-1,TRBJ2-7,TGCAGCGCCAAAGTCGACAGGTCCCCCTACGAGCAGTACTTC,CSAKVDRSPYEQYF
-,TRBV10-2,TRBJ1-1,TGCGCCAGCAGTGCGGACAGAGGAGGCACTGAAGCTTTCTTT,CASSADRGGTEAFF
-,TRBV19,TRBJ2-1,TGTGCCAGTAGTATAGGGGGACTGGGAAATGAGCAGTTCTTC,CASSIGGLGNEQFF
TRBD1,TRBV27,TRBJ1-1,TGTGCCAGCAGTTTAGCAGGGGGCGCCACCATGTTCCGGGTTGAAGCTTTCTTT,CASSLAGGATMFRVEAFF
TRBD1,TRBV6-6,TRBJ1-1,TGTGCCAGCAGTTACACCGGACAGGGGCCCACTGAAGCTTTCTTT,CASSYTGQGPTEAFF
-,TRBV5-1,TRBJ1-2,TGCGCCAGCAGCCCAGGACAGAATGGCTACACCTTC,CASSPGQNGYTF
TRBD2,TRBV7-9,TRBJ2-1,TGTGCCAGCAGCTTTTTGGTAGCGGGAGACCCTGAGCAGTTCTTC,CASSFLVAGDPEQFF
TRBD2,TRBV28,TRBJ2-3,TGTGCCAGCAGTTTATCGGGAGGGCTAGATACGCAGTATTTT,CASSLSGGLDTQYF
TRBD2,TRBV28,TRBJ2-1,TGTGCCAGCAGATCCAGCGGGAGGCCCCAAGGGGAGCAGTTCTTC,CASRSSGRPQGEQFF
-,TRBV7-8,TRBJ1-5,TGTGCCAGCAGTAATACCCTGGGAGACTCTAATCAGCCCCAGCATTTT,CASSNTLGDSNQPQHF
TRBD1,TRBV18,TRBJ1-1,TGTGCCAGCTCACCCTGGGACAGGGAGGAAGCTTTCTTT,CASSPWDREEAFF
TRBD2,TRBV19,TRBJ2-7,TGTGCCAGTAGGGTCGGGGAGGGGCGCGAGCAGTACTTC,CASRVGEGREQYF
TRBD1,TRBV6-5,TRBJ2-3,TGTGCCAGCACCGGGACAGGGTCTGATACGCAGTATTTT,CASTGTGSDTQYF
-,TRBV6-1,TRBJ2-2,TGTGCCAGCAGTGAAGGGCAGGACACCGGGGAGCTGTTTTTT,CASSEGQDTGELFF
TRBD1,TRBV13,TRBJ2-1,TGTGCCAGCAGCCTCGTGGGACAGACCTACAATGAGCAGTTCTTC,CASSLVGQTYNEQFF
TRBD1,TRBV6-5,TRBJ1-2,TGTGCCAGCAGTCGGGACAGGGAAAAGTATGGCTACACCTTC,CASSRDREKYGYTF
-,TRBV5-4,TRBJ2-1,TGTGCCAGCAGCTTGGTAGGGAGCTCCTACAATGAGCAGTTCTTC,CASSLVGSSYNEQFF
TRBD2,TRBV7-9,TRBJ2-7,TGTGCCAGCAGCTCTGGGACTACTCTGTACGAGCAGTACTTC,CASSSGTTLYEQYF
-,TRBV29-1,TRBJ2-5,TGCAGCGTTCGACAGAGTCAAGAGACCCAGTACTTC,CSVRQSQETQYF
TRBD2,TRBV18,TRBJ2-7,TGTGCCAGCTCACCCCCGGGGGGGATTTACGAGCAGTACTTC,CASSPPGGIYEQYF
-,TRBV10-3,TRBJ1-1,TGTGCCATCAGTGAGTCGGGCAGAATGAACACTGAAGCTTTCTTT,CAISESGRMNTEAFF
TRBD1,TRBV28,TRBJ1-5,TGTGCCAGCAGCCCTCGGGGGCAGGGGGCAACCCAGCCCCAGCATTTT,CASSPRGQGATQPQHF
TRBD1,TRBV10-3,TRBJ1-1,TGTGCCATCAGAAAGACAGGGGTAGACACTGAAGCTTTCTTT,CAIRKTGVDTEAFF
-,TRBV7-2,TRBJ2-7,TGTGCCAGCAGCTTAGAAGTAGGGCTAGCGCACCAGGGGGTGTACTTC,CASSLEVGLAHQGVYF
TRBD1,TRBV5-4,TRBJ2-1,TGTGCCAGCAGCCGGACAGGGGATTACAATGAGCAGTTCTTC,CASSRTGDYNEQFF
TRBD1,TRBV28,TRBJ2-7,TGTGCCAGCAGTTCCCCCGGGACAGGGCCCCACGAGCAGTACTTC,CASSSPGTGPHEQYF
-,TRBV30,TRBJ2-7,TGTGCCTGGAGTGTTTGGGTAGGAGCCTACGAGCAGTACTTC,CAWSVWVGAYEQYF
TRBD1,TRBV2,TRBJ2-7,TGTGCCAGCAGGTCCCGCGGGACAGGGTCGGGCTACGAGCAGTACTTC,CASRSRGTGSGYEQYF